What follows are 3 T cell receptor beta chains derived from one specimen sequenced in a study of T cell clonotyping in hematopoietic cell transplantation. Using immunoSEQ multiplex PCR, the repertoire was profiled, and TCRdb retains in-frame clones only, with some absent. The data show approximately 11,000 clones, approximately 88% seen once. The starting material was PBMCs, obtained 180 days after allogeneic stem cell transplant. The origin of the receptors is a male patient between 55 and 70 years old who had an allogeneic stem cell transplant from an unrelated donor, so the T cells may come from the graft donor. Some clones in this sample may be carry-over from other donors' samples.

This clone was counted once. The rearrangement links TRBV5-1 to TRBJ2-3; D is undetermined. CDR3 length: 14 amino acids. Germline assignment: CDR1 SGHRS and CDR2 YFSETQ. Trimming removed 2 bases at V and 0 bases at J, with 7 bases between. CDR3: CASSFHSSTDTQYF. DNA of the CDR3: TGCGCCAGCAGCTTCCATAGTAGCACAGATACGCAGTATTTT.

The chain carries TRBV11-2 and TRBJ1-1, with D perhaps TRBD1 (5 bases). The germline V gene has CDR1 SGHAT and CDR2 FQNNGV. V lost 5 bases to trimming and J lost 0 bases, with 10 bases between them. This CDR3 comprises 14 residues. The CDR3 DNA reads as TGTGCCAGCAGCCTAGGGGTTTTGAACACTGAAGCTTTCTTT. Its translation: CASSLGVLNTEAFF.

This CDR3 is CASSLWGISWVSTDTQYF. Written as DNA, the CDR3 is TGCGCCAGCAGCTTGTGGGGTATTAGTTGGGTTAGCACAGATACGCAGTATTTT. The chain carries TRBV5-1 and TRBJ2-3; D remains ambiguous. This CDR3 contains 18 residues. Looked up from germline, CDR1 is SGHRS and CDR2 is YFSETQ. The ends were cut back, 1 base at V and 0 bases at J, with 18 bases in the middle.